This TCR beta chain was observed in a study of ipilimumab plus nivolumab after autologous stem cell transplantation. Per the germline V gene, CDR1 is SEHNR and CDR2 is FQNEAQ (reference sequence). Unmatched junction bases numbered 11, after V lost 4 bases and J lost 4 bases. The CDR3 consists of 17 residues. Checkpoint therapy with ipilimumab 1 mg/kg began 14 to 28 days after transplant. Through week 26, nivolumab 3 mg/kg IV was given weeks 1, 4, 7, 10, then biweekly. Produced via immunoSEQ multiplex PCR; TCRdb's table is partial and in-frame only. Among about 15,000 clones listed, approximately 74% were seen once.

The TCR sequence derives from a male donor with primary mediastinal lymphoma. This specimen was PBMCs, taken in a trial of ipilimumab plus nivolumab as post-transplant consolidation. This rearrangement joins TRBV7-9 to TRBJ1-5; 9 bases map to TRBD1. The CDR3 region has the DNA TGTGCCAGCAGCTCGCAATTCGGGACAGGGCTTAATCAGCCCCAGCATTTT. Translated, it gives CASSSQFGTGLNQPQHF.